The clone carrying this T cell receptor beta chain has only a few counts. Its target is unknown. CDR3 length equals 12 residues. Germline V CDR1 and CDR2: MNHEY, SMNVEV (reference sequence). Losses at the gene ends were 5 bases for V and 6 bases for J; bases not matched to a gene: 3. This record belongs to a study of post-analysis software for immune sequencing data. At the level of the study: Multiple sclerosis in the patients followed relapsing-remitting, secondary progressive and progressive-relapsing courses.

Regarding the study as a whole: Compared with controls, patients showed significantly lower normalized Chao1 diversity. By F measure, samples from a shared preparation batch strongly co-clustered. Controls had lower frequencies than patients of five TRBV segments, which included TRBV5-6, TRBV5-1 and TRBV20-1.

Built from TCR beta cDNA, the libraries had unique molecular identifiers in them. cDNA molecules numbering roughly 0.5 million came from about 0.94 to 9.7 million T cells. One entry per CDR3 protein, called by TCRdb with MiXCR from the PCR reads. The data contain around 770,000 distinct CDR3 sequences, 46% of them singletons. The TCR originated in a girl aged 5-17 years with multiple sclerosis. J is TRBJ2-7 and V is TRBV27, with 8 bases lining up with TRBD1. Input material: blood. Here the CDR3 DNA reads TGTGCCAGCAGTATTACAGGGGGCGAGCAGTACTTC. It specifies CASSITGGEQYF.